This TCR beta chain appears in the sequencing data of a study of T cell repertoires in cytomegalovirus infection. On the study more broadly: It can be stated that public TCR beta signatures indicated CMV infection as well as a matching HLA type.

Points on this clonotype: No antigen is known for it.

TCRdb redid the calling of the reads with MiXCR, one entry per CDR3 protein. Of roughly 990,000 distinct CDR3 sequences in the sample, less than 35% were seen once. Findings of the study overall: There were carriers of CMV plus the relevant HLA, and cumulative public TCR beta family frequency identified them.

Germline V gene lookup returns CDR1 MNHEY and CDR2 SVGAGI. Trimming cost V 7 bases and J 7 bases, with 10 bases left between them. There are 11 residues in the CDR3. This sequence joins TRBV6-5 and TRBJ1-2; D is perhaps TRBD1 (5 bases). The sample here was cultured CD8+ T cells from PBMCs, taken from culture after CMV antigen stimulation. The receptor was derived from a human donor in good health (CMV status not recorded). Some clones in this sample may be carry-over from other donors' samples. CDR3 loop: CASTQGGGYTF. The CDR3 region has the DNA TGTGCCAGCACTCAGGGAGGTGGCTACACCTTC.